This note documents a single T cell receptor beta chain sequence. Which antigen it targets is not known. No base qualities exist here, and no much larger clone lies one base off it. This entry belongs to a study of human T cells and chemical hapten exposure listed by TCRdb under 2021. Regarding the complete study: For sensitization, 2% DPC in acetone was applied to an approximately 2 cm by approximately 2 cm area of upper inner arm skin. Blood samples were taken from patients before sensitization (week 0) and at 2, 6 and about 24 weeks after DPC sensitization. Most of the patients in the cohort were female, and the cohort covered alopecia areata with under or over 50% scalp involvement, alopecia totalis and alopecia universalis. Weekly therapeutic DPC doses were additionally applied to the scalp of patients throughout the approximately 23-week study period. Libraries were pooled for sequencing, and per-sample TCR yields varied mainly because of small differences in library volumes within the pool. In alopecia patients, the study followed how the peripheral blood TCR repertoire changed in vivo over primary and secondary sensitization to diphenylcyclopropenone (DPC), a hapten. For TCR sequencing, blood came from over 25 alopecia patients at anywhere from one to four time points (pre-sensitization, 2, 6 and 24 weeks). Patch tests used Finn chambers with 0.01% DPC on the upper back, scored after 6 days by International Contact Dermatitis Research Group standards.

The intended sense of this specimen's time point label: patch test 3, about 24 weeks after DPC sensitization. The treatment or condition label on this specimen signifies: therapeutic diphenylcyclopropenone sensitization with weekly scalp DPC. At every patch-test visit, the blood draw took place before the patch test was put on. Eligible patients were aged 18 to 70, diagnosed with alopecia, deemed suitable for DPC therapy, and excluded if pregnant. Total RNA was extracted from unfractionated whole blood that had been collected in Tempus Blood RNA tubes. The library was made by RACE. For sequencing, a NextSeq 500 was employed. Library preparation attached unique molecular identifiers to individual cDNA molecules for quantitative, reproducible TCR counting. From each blood RNA sample, both TCR alpha and TCR beta chains were sequenced. On the authors' methods: A median of around 100,000 TCRs per sample was observed, with a range of about 20,000 to 700,000. The Decombinator software suite was used to annotate the V, J and CDR3 of the TCR reads. For the PS versus PT1 abundance plots, all samples were subsampled to the same number of TCRs (28,000). Expanded TCRs were defined as absent before sensitization and observed at least eight times at the 2-week time point. The raw public data were reprocessed by TCRdb itself: fastp quality trimming at Q25, MiXCR clonotype calling, in-frame beta chains only. Entries that share a CDR3 protein sequence are merged under the most common genes and DNA. The authors' filters were not applied to this entry. This sample holds 95,000 to 150,000 distinct CDR3 sequences; around 10% were observed only once. The top ten clonotypes cover around 2.2% of the sample.

Overall results and qualifications from the work: Because every patient had alopecia, a presumed autoimmune disease, the patients' immune response might differ from that of healthy individuals. Significantly more large CDR3 similarity clusters were formed by expanded TCRs than by pre-sensitization or healthy control sets, consistent with antigen-driven responses. After repeated subsampling, changes were observed in the strength of the expansion versus patch-test correlation and in the threshold at which the correlation became significant. A positive correlation was found between the number of PT1 expanded TCRs and patch test score, with significance reached at thresholds 8, 16 and 32 but not 4. The number of TCRs above 1 in 1000 frequency did not change with DPC sensitization; there was no evidence of global repertoire structure alterations.

The CDR3 spans 15 residues, from the cysteine through the phenylalanine. The DNA shown is the 45-base CDR3, in frame from base 1. V is shortened by 5 bases, J by 9 bases, and the region joining them spans 20 bases. CDR1 and CDR2 (MDHEN, SYDVKM) derive from the germline V gene. This TCR was sampled from a woman between 50 and 59 years old with alopecia areata. Some clones in this sample may be carry-over from other donors' samples. Material: whole blood, obtained in connection with sensitization to the hapten diphenylcyclopropenone (DPC). The chain is made from TRBV28 and TRBJ2-4; no D gene is confidently identified. The DNA is TGTGCCAGCAGTCCCCCTGTGGGGTTGCACGGCATTCAGTACTTC. Its translation reads: CASSPPVGLHGIQYF. The reference TRBV28 and TRBJ2-4 proteins fill in what lies around the CDR3, so the full variable domain reads DVKVTQSSRYLVKRTGEKVFLECVQDMDHENMFWYRQDPGLGLRLIYFSYDVKMKEKGDIPEGYSVSREKKERFSLILESASTNQTSMYLCASSPPVGLHGIQYFGAGTRLSVL.